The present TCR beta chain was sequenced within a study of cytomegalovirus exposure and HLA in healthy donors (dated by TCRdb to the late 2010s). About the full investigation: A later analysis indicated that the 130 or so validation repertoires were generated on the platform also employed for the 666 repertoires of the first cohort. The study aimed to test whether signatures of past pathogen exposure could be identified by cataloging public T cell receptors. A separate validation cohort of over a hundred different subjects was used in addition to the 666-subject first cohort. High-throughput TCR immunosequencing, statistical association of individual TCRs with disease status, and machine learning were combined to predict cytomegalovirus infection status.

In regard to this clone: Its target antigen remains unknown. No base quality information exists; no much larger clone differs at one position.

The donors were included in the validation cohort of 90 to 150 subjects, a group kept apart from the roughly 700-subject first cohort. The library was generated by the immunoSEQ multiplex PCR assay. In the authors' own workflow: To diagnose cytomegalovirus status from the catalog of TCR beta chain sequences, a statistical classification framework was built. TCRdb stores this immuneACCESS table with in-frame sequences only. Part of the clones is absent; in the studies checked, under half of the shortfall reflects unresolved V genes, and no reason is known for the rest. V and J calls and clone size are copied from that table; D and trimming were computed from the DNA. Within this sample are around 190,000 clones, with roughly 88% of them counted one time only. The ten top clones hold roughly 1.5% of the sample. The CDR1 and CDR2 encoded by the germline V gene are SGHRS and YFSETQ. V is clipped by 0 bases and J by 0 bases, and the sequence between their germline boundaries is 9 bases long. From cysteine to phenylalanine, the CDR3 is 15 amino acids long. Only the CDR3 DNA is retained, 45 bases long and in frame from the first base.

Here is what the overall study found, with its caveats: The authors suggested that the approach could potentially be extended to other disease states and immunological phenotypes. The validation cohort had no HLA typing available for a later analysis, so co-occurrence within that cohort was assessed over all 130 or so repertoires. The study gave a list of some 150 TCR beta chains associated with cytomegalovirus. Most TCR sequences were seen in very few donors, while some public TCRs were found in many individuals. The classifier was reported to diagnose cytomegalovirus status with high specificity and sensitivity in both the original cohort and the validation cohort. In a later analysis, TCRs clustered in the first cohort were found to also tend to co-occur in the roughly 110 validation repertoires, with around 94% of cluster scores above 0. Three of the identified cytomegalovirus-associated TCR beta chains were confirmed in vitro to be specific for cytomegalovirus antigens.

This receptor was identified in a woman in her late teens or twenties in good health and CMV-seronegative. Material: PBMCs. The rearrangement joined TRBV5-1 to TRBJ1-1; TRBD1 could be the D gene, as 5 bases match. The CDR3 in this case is CASSLEPQVNTEAFF. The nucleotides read TGCGCCAGCAGCTTGGAACCACAGGTGAACACTGAAGCTTTCTTT. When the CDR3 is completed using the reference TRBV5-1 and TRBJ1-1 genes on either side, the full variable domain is KAGVTQTPRYLIKTRGQQVTLSCSPISGHRSVSWYQQTPGQGLQFLFEYFSETQRNKGNFPGRFSGRQFSNSRSEMNVSTLELGDSALYLCASSLEPQVNTEAFFGQGTRLTVV.